What follows describes a single TCR beta chain. Its target is unknown. The data derive from a study of cytotoxic CD8 clonotypes in ibrutinib-treated CLL. Study as a whole: Investigators reported roughly 24 partial and 2 complete responses; after median about 70 months, approximately 15 patients remained remitted and approximately twelve progressed. Overall study findings and caveats: Whereas clonality rose at ibrutinib response, it declined toward baseline at progression.

The repertoire was sequenced with immunoSEQ multiplex PCR; TCRdb's copy has only in-frame clones and lacks some. The sample lists more than 200,000 clones; 70% were seen once. CDR3 size: 15 residues. Germline CDR1 is SGDLS and CDR2 is YYNGEE. Trimming removed 3 bases at V and 9 bases at J, with 18 bases between. The chain joins TRBV9 to TRBJ1-4; D gene uncertain. Sample: PBMCs, taken after 24 months of ibrutinib treatment. This receptor was identified in a human donor with chronic lymphocytic leukemia. The CDR3 nucleotides read TGTGCCAGCAGCGCCGCGCCCGACACCAACAAAAAACTGTTTTTT. Its translation: CASSAAPDTNKKLFF.